Sequencing of this T cell receptor beta chain was carried out in a study of monozygotic twins with inflammatory bowel disease. One entry per CDR3 protein, without DNA, is what TCRdb gives after re-calling the 5' RACE reads. This sample contains about 210,000 distinct CDR3 sequences. The receptor was derived from a human donor with ulcerative colitis or Crohn's disease, or a healthy co-twin of an affected twin (not recorded which). Material for sequencing was blood.

The CDR3 region is CSARDGGSSGANVLTF. V is TRBV20-1 and J is TRBJ2-6; TCRdb lists TRBD1, though no DNA is available to test this call. The CDR3 sequence is 16 residues long. Germline CDR1 and CDR2: DFQATT and SNEGSKA (reference sequence).